Reported below is one T cell receptor beta chain. The antigen is undetermined. With a much larger clone just one base away, this may be a read error. TCR alpha and beta CDR3 regions were amplified from RNA using iRepertoire nested multiplex PCR. TCRdb re-called the multiplex PCR reads with MiXCR, one entry per CDR3 protein. Of about 180,000 distinct CDR3 sequences in the sample, approximately 40% were seen once. This sample was included in a study of glioma-infiltrating T cells. The study, taken as a whole, reports: Above-expected tissue-blood divergence occurred in all gliomas, most in low-grade ones.

This TCR came from a human donor with low-grade glioma or glioblastoma, undergoing nonglioma brain surgery, or in good health (not recorded which). The sequencing input was glioma tissue, nonneoplastic brain tissue, or PBMCs (not recorded which).

The CDR3 spells CARSSSRLGGETQYF. CDR3 bases: TGTGCCAGAAGCTCATCCAGGCTCGGGGGGGAGACCCAGTACTTC. The chain combines TRBV7-2 with TRBJ2-5, with 7 positions matching TRBD2. Germline V lookup: CDR1 SGHTA, CDR2 FQGNSA. The length of the CDR3 is 15 residues.